The 28 T cell receptor beta chains below all came from one sample that was sequenced in a study of Tregs in tolerant kidney transplant recipients. The assay was immunoSEQ multiplex PCR, and TCRdb's table has in-frame clones only and misses some. Among approximately 81,000 clones listed, about 91% were seen once. The nonmyeloablative bone marrow transplants came from related graft donors, with transient mixed chimerism. The source was CD4+ T cells from blood (PBMCs), collected 24 months after the transplant. The receptors derive from a human patient who received a combined kidney and bone marrow transplant. Some T cells may arise from the graft donor.

This clone has just a few counts. The chain has TRBV18 and TRBJ2-5, with 10 positions matching TRBD1. Germline V gene data show CDR1 as KGHSH and CDR2 as LQKENI. The CDR3 sequence is 15 residues long. V lost 5 bases, J lost 5 bases, and 8 bases stayed unmatched. CDR3 coding DNA: TGTGCCAGCTCATACCGGGACAGGGGTCGGGAGACCCAGTACTTC. It encodes CASSYRDRGRETQYF.

The chain employs TRBV9 and TRBJ2-5; maybe TRBD1 (5 bases). CDR3 length equals 14 residues. V was pared by 0 bases and J by 0 bases, with 6 bases between. Germline lookup yields CDR1 SGDLS and CDR2 YYNGEE. The CDR3 is CASSVGQYQETQYF. The CDR3 nucleotides read TGTGCCAGCAGCGTAGGACAGTACCAAGAGACCCAGTACTTC.

The V gene is TRBV30, the J gene TRBJ2-7, with a weak D call TRBD1 (6 bases). CDR1 and CDR2 (germline): GTSNPN, SVGIG (reference sequence). V lost 2 bases and J lost 7, with 9 bases in between. The CDR3 has 11 residues. The CDR3 nucleotides are TGTGCCTGGAGTACAGGGAGTGAGCAGTACTTC. Its protein product is CAWSTGSEQYF.

The rearrangement links TRBV10-3 to TRBJ2-5; 10 bases agree with TRBD1. The CDR3 covers 16 residues. Germline CDR1 ENHRY, CDR2 SYGVKD. The V and J ends lost 4 bases and 2 bases, in that order; junction bases with no gene match: 7. The CDR3: CAISVAGTGAQETQYF. CDR3 coding DNA: TGTGCCATCAGTGTAGCAGGGACAGGGGCTCAAGAGACCCAGTACTTC.

This sequence joins TRBV6-5 and TRBJ1-5, with D possibly matching TRBD1 (6 bases). V dropped 2 bases and J dropped 6 bases, with 17 bases sitting between them. This CDR3 has 16 amino acids. Germline loops: CDR1 MNHEY, CDR2 SVGAGI. The CDR3 is CASSYRGPPGGQPQHF. Written as DNA, the CDR3 is TGTGCCAGCAGTTACCGGGGGCCTCCGGGAGGTCAGCCCCAGCATTTT.

The V and J genes are TRBV5-4 and TRBJ2-1, with a possible D match to TRBD2 (6 bases). The CDR3 totals 16 residues. V dropped 5 bases and J dropped 3 bases, with 18 bases sitting between them. Germline V gives CDR1 SGHNT, CDR2 YYREEE (reference sequence). The chain's CDR3 is CASSRGGVAVYNEQFF. CDR3 nucleotide sequence: TGTGCCAGCAGTCGCGGAGGGGTAGCGGTCTACAATGAGCAGTTCTTC.

The V gene is TRBV27, the J gene TRBJ2-5; possibly TRBD2 for D (5 bases). The CDR3 runs 13 residues. Per germline, CDR1 MNHEY and CDR2 SMNVEV (reference sequence). V was clipped by 6 bases and J by 6 bases, with 14 bases between them. CDR3 loop: CASSPASRKTQYF. The CDR3 DNA follows: TGTGCCAGCAGCCCCGCTAGCAGGAAGACCCAGTACTTC.

The chain is built from TRBV6-1 and TRBJ1-6, with TRBD1 matching 9 bases. Germline V gives CDR1 MNHNS, CDR2 SASEGT. The V and J ends lost 8 bases and 10 bases, in that order; junction bases with no gene match: 12. The CDR3 has 15 residues. CDR3 DNA: TGTGCCAGCTTTTCGGGACAGGGTCCCCAATCACCCCTCCACTTT. Translated, it gives CASFSGQGPQSPLHF.

The chain links TRBV6-1 to TRBJ2-5, with TRBD1 as a possible D gene (6 bases). Per germline, CDR1 MNHNS and CDR2 SASEGT. Trimming left V 6 bases short and J 5 bases short, with 10 bases between. The CDR3 loop spans 12 amino acids. The CDR3 here is CASRKQGETQYF. CDR3 in DNA: TGTGCCAGCAGAAAGCAGGGGGAGACCCAGTACTTC.

The rearrangement links TRBV7-2 to TRBJ1-2; D unresolved. Germline loops: CDR1 SGHTA, CDR2 FQGNSA. CDR3 length: 14 amino acids. V was trimmed by 3 bases and J by 4 bases, leaving 12 bases between them. Written as DNA, the CDR3 is TGTGCCAGCAGCTTTCTCCAGTCTGTCTATGGCTACACCTTC. It specifies CASSFLQSVYGYTF.

This sequence joins TRBV6-6 and TRBJ1-5; 9 bases match TRBD1. There are 16 residues in the CDR3. V trimming: 2 bases; J trimming: 9 bases; junction bases outside the gene matches: 11. Per the germline V gene, CDR1 is MNHNY and CDR2 is SVGAGI (reference sequence). CDR3 amino acids: CASSYGDREHVGPQHF. The CDR3 DNA is TGTGCCAGCAGTTACGGGGACAGGGAACATGTAGGGCCCCAGCATTTT.

The chain couples TRBV15 to TRBJ2-2; TRBD2 matches at 11 bases. CDR1 and CDR2 from the germline V gene are LNHNV and YYDKDF (reference sequence). Trimming took 0 bases from V and 6 from J; bases not matched to a gene: 12. The CDR3 is 19 residues long. CDR3 protein: CATSRELYSGGEVAGELFF. The CDR3 DNA is TGTGCCACCAGCAGAGAACTCTATAGCGGGGGGGAGGTGGCCGGGGAGCTGTTTTTT. Drawing the rest from reference TRBV15 and TRBJ2-2, the complete variable domain is DAMVIQNPRYQVTQFGKPVTLSCSQTLNHNVMYWYQQKSSQAPKLLFHYYDKDFNNEADTPDNFQSRRPNTSFCFLDIRSPGLGDTAMYLCATSRELYSGGEVAGELFFGEGSRLTVL.

This chain links TRBV28 with TRBJ1-6; D remains unclear. The CDR3 runs to 14 residues. CDR1 is MDHEN, CDR2 SYDVKM, per germline. The V end lost 6 bases, the J end lost 9 bases, and 15 bases lay between the germline ends. The CDR3 region is CASSWRGGGSPLHF. CDR3 bases: TGTGCCAGCAGCTGGCGGGGTGGCGGTTCACCCCTCCACTTT.

The chain has TRBV2 and TRBJ2-2; possible D gene TRBD2, 5 bases. Germline CDR1 reads SNHLY; CDR2 reads FYNNEI. V shed 6 bases and J shed 0 bases, with 8 bases lying between them. CDR3 length: 14 residues. This chain's CDR3 is CASRTGTNTGELFF. CDR3 sequence (DNA): TGTGCCAGCAGAACCGGGACGAACACCGGGGAGCTGTTTTTT.

The chain couples TRBV19 to TRBJ1-5; no clear D gene. Deletions cut 7 bases from V and 7 bases from J, with 17 bases between. Per germline, CDR1 LNHDA and CDR2 SQIVND (reference sequence). The CDR3 runs to 14 residues. Here the CDR3 reads CASTVRDTRQPQHF. As DNA, the CDR3 is TGTGCCAGTACGGTACGGGATACGAGGCAGCCCCAGCATTTT.

CDR3 nucleotides: TGTGCCAGCAGCGTAGAAGGACAGGGCTACGAGCAGTACTTC. Its translation is CASSVEGQGYEQYF. The rearrangement joins TRBV9 to TRBJ2-7; 8 bases match TRBD1. Germline-derived CDR1 and CDR2 are SGDLS and YYNGEE. The V segment lost 0 bases and the J segment 3 bases; nucleotides outside the gene matches: 2. The CDR3 is made up of 14 amino acids.

This clone was seen just once. The chain has TRBV18 and TRBJ1-1; TRBD1 matches at 12 bases. The germline CDR1 and CDR2 sequences are KGHSH and LQKENI. The V and J ends lost 7 bases and 0 bases, in that order; junction bases with no gene match: 6. The CDR3 is made up of 16 amino acids. CDR3 DNA sequence: TGTGCCAGCTGGCCGGGACAGGGGGCCCTGAACACTGAAGCTTTCTTT. This encodes CASWPGQGALNTEAFF.

This sequence joins TRBV30 and TRBJ1-2, with a weak D call TRBD1 (6 bases). CDR1 and CDR2 (germline): GTSNPN, SVGIG (reference sequence). The CDR3 has 12 amino acids. V was shortened by 5 bases and J by 4 bases, with 11 bases between the two germline ends. The CDR3 DNA sequence: TGTGCCTGGTCAACAGGGTCCTATGGCTACACCTTC. It codes for CAWSTGSYGYTF.

The chain recombines TRBV7-2 with TRBJ2-7; 9 nucleotides line up with TRBD2. V gave up 1 base and J gave up 2 bases; unmatched junction bases: 9. Germline lookup yields CDR1 SGHTA and CDR2 FQGNSA. The CDR3 has 17 amino acids. DNA for the CDR3: TGTGCCAGCAGCTTAGACGGGAGGGCGGGAGGGACCTACGAGCAGTACTTC. Its translation is CASSLDGRAGGTYEQYF. Filled out from reference TRBV7-2 and TRBJ2-7, the complete variable domain reads GAGVSQSPSNKVTEKGKDVELRCDPISGHTALYWYRQSLGQGLEFLIYFQGNSAPDKSGLPSDRFSAERTGGSVSTLTIQRTQQEDSAVYLCASSLDGRAGGTYEQYFGPGTRLTVT.

The sample holds one count of this clone. The V and J genes are TRBV7-2 and TRBJ1-1; D call uncertain. The CDR3 is made up of 13 amino acids. Looked up from germline, CDR1 is SGHTA and CDR2 is FQGNSA. V gave up 6 bases and J gave up 1 base, with 9 bases separating them. The CDR3, as DNA: TGTGCCAGCAGTCTGAGGCCGAACACTGAAGCTTTCTTT. Amino acid sequence: CASSLRPNTEAFF.

V usage is TRBV5-4 and J usage is TRBJ2-1; TRBD2 matches 8 bases. Germline V gives CDR1 SGHNT, CDR2 YYREEE (reference sequence). The CDR3 covers 13 residues. Trimming removed 4 bases from V and 9 bases from J; junction bases left unmatched: 6. The CDR3 here is CASSALAAGEQFF. DNA for the CDR3: TGTGCCAGCAGCGCACTAGCGGCGGGTGAGCAGTTCTTC.

The V and J genes are TRBV10-3 and TRBJ2-3; D gene uncertain. Looked up from germline, CDR1 is ENHRY and CDR2 is SYGVKD. Trimming left V 8 bases short and J 0 bases short, with 9 bases between. The CDR3 consists of 13 residues. CDR3 nucleotides: TGTGCCATCCGGTCGGGTAGCACAGATACGCAGTATTTT. As protein: CAIRSGSTDTQYF.

This clone was seen more than once but under ten times. This chain connects TRBV2 to TRBJ1-4, with D unclear. Germline-derived CDR1 and CDR2 are SNHLY and FYNNEI. Between the trimmed V and J ends, which lost 7 bases and 5 bases, there was a span of 14 bases. The CDR3 covers 14 residues. CDR3 loop: CASILRAVNEKLFF. Written as DNA, the CDR3 is TGTGCCAGCATTCTGAGGGCCGTCAATGAAAAACTGTTTTTT.

There are a few counts of this clone. The chain carries TRBV9 and TRBJ1-3; D is uncertain. CDR3 length: 17 amino acids. Germline CDR1 and CDR2: SGDLS and YYNGEE. Trimming removed 0 bases at V and 0 bases at J, with 13 bases between. Here the CDR3 DNA reads TGTGCCAGCAGCGTAGGGTACAGTGTATACTCTGGAAACACCATATATTTT. Protein sequence: CASSVGYSVYSGNTIYF. Together with reference TRBV9 and TRBJ1-3, the CDR3 gives the full variable domain: DSGVTQTPKHLITATGQRVTLRCSPRSGDLSVYWYQQSLDQGLQFLIQYYNGEERAKGNILERFSAQQFPDLHSELNLSSLELGDSALYFCASSVGYSVYSGNTIYFGEGSWLTVV.

The chain recombines TRBV11-2 with TRBJ2-5, with 14 bases identical to TRBD2. The germline gives CDR1 SGHAT, CDR2 FQNNGV. CDR3 length: 16 residues. The J segment lost 5 bases and the V segment lost 1 base, leaving 3 bases of the junction unmatched. The CDR3 loop is CASSLGLAGGLETQYF. The CDR3 nucleotides are TGTGCCAGCAGCTTAGGACTAGCGGGAGGGTTGGAGACCCAGTACTTC.

The V and J genes are TRBV2 and TRBJ2-1, with a weak D call TRBD2 (5 bases). The CDR3 covers 14 residues. In germline, CDR1 is SNHLY, CDR2 FYNNEI. Between the trimmed V and J ends, which lost 6 bases and 2 bases, there was a span of 11 bases. The CDR3 here is CASRPGITYNEQFF. The CDR3 DNA reads TGTGCCAGCAGACCGGGAATAACCTACAATGAGCAGTTCTTC.

V and J are TRBV28 and TRBJ2-2; 8 nucleotides align to TRBD1. V trimming: 4 bases; J trimming: 10 bases; junction bases outside the gene matches: 11. Germline CDR1 MDHEN, CDR2 SYDVKM. The CDR3 loop spans 15 amino acids. CDR3: CASSSPQGAYQELFF. As DNA, the CDR3 is TGTGCCAGCAGTTCACCGCAGGGGGCGTATCAGGAGCTGTTTTTT.

This rearrangement joins TRBV28 to TRBJ2-7, with a weak D call TRBD1 (6 bases). Germline CDR1 and CDR2: MDHEN and SYDVKM. CDR3 length equals 14 residues. The ends were cut back, 7 bases at V and 1 base at J, with 14 bases in the middle. CDR3 amino acids: CASTLEQGSYEQYF. The CDR3 nucleotides read TGTGCCAGCACCCTTGAACAGGGATCCTACGAGCAGTACTTC. The entire variable domain, with the rest obtained from reference TRBV28 and TRBJ2-7, is as follows: DVKVTQSSRYLVKRTGEKVFLECVQDMDHENMFWYRQDPGLGLRLIYFSYDVKMKEKGDIPEGYSVSREKKERFSLILESASTNQTSMYLCASTLEQGSYEQYFGPGTRLTVT.